What follows are 5 T cell receptor beta chains derived from one specimen sequenced in a study of blood T cells in healthy people across ages. A second PCR of 7 to 11 cycles used a sample-barcoded 5' primer and a J-beta primer mix. Each CDR3 protein is one row after TCRdb ran MiXCR on the 5' RACE reads. This table has 650,000 to 1,000,000 distinct CDR3 sequences, more than 35% appearing once. Sequencing was done on a sample of blood. The receptors stem from a man older than 75 in good health.

The V gene is TRBV25-1, the J gene TRBJ2-5; the match to TRBD1 covers 8 bases. Germline values: CDR1 MGHDK, CDR2 SYGVNS. The ends lost 3 bases at V and 4 bases at J; junction bases unmatched: 7. The CDR3 extends over 15 amino acids. For the CDR3, the DNA is TGTGCCAGCAGTGACCAAGGGGACAGGTCAGAGACCCAGTACTTC. Its translation is CASSDQGDRSETQYF. Filled out from reference TRBV25-1 and TRBJ2-5, the complete variable domain reads EADIYQTPRYLVIGTGKKITLECSQTMGHDKMYWYQQDPGMELHLIHYSYGVNSTEKGDLSSESTVSRIRTEHFPLTLESARPSHTSQYLCASSDQGDRSETQYFGPGTRLLVL.

This rearrangement joins TRBV20-1 to TRBJ2-1, with TRBD2 matching over 7 bases. Germline values: CDR1 DFQATT, CDR2 SNEGSKA (reference sequence). V shed 5 bases and J 9 bases; nucleotides not matched to a gene: 7. The CDR3 is 12 amino acids. The CDR3 DNA is TGCAGTGCTCATGCGGGAGATGTTGAGCAGTTCTTC. It encodes CSAHAGDVEQFF.

The J gene is TRBJ2-5, the V gene TRBV4-2; D not resolved. The CDR3 is 16 amino acids. The germline V gene has CDR1 LGHNA and CDR2 YNFKEQ. Trimming removed 0 bases from V and 5 bases from J, with 16 bases in between. DNA of the CDR3: TGTGCCAGCAGCCAAGACCCCCATGGCGATGGGGAGACCCAGTACTTC. The encoded protein is CASSQDPHGDGETQYF.

The rearrangement uses TRBV29-1 and TRBJ2-6; D perhaps matches TRBD1 (6 bases). Trimming took 7 bases from V and 1 from J, leaving 8 bases between them. Looked up from germline, CDR1 is SQVTM and CDR2 is ANQGSEA. This CDR3 has 13 residues. CDR3 DNA sequence: TGCAGCGCACAGGGATCTGGGGCCAACGTCCTGACTTTC. Translating gives CSAQGSGANVLTF.

This clonotype was counted a single time. J is TRBJ2-7 and V is TRBV27, with a tentative D call TRBD2 (6 bases). Germline CDR1 and CDR2: MNHEY and SMNVEV (reference sequence). This CDR3 is 14 amino acids long. V gave up 5 bases and J gave up 2 bases, with 13 bases separating them. The chain's CDR3 is CASSLRTTPYEQYF. The CDR3 DNA is TGTGCCAGCAGTCTCCGGACTACCCCCTACGAGCAGTACTTC.